What follows describes a single TCR beta chain. Antigen: not known. This sample is drawn from a study of T cell responses to AZD1222 COVID-19 vaccine. General study points: An increase in Spike-specific TCR breadth and depth was observed after two AZD1222 doses. Unmutated regions of variants are reportedly targeted by nearly half of spike-specific TCRs. Mapped onto spike, vaccine-associated CD4 TCRs spanned it and were dominant at 160-218 and 743-854. Just a handful of AZD1222 recipients were seropositive at baseline.

Clones were read by immunoSEQ multiplex PCR, and TCRdb kept only the in-frame ones, dropping some. Among tens of thousands of clones listed, 90% were seen once. Germline V lookup: CDR1 SGDLS, CDR2 YYNGEE. This CDR3 has 14 amino acids. V was trimmed by 4 bases and J by 4 bases, leaving 11 bases between them. This chain uses TRBV9 with TRBJ2-2; maybe TRBD1 (6 bases). Sequences were derived from peripheral blood, sampled 28 days after the second AZD1222 dose. The sequence derives from an adult who received the AZD1222 COVID-19 vaccine. The CDR3, as DNA: TGTGCCAGCAGCCCCAGACAGGTCACCGGGGAGCTGTTTTTT. As protein: CASSPRQVTGELFF.